A single sample is the source of the 18 T cell receptor beta chains below, sequenced in a study of early T cells in non-severe SARS-CoV-2 infection. TCRdb ran MiXCR on the 5' RACE reads and lists one entry per CDR3 protein. The data hold approximately 70,000 distinct CDR3 sequences, with over 9.5% observed a single time. Here the sequenced sample was whole blood, taken at baseline. The origin of the receptors is an adult who was a healthcare worker with PCR-confirmed SARS-CoV-2 infection or an uninfected control (not recorded which).

The V and J genes are TRBV6-5 and TRBJ2-2; D call uncertain. V dropped 6 bases and J dropped 4 bases, with 15 bases sitting between them. The CDR3 is 15 residues long. Germline V gene lookup returns CDR1 MNHEY and CDR2 SVGAGI. In DNA, the CDR3 is TGTGCCAGCAGCGCCCCGGGTTGGACCACCGGGGAGCTGTTTTTT. It specifies CASSAPGWTTGELFF.

Ten or more counts support this clonotype. The chain links TRBV27 to TRBJ1-1; D gene uncertain. Germline assignment: CDR1 MNHEY and CDR2 SMNVEV (reference sequence). Trimming took 3 bases from V and 1 from J, leaving 6 bases between them. The CDR3 totals 13 residues. The CDR3 coding sequence is TGTGCCAGCAGTTTTCGGGCGAACACTGAAGCTTTCTTT. Translating it yields CASSFRANTEAFF.

This clonotype was observed at least ten times. This chain joins TRBV5-1 and TRBJ2-1; 10 nucleotides line up with TRBD2. Germline V CDR1 and CDR2: SGHRS, YFSETQ. The CDR3 is 15 residues long. The V and J ends lost 0 bases and 8 bases, in that order; junction bases with no gene match: 5. CDR3 sequence (DNA): TGCGCCAGCAGCTTGGTTAGCGGGGGGACCGATGAGCAGTTCTTC. It codes for CASSLVSGGTDEQFF.

The chain carries TRBV7-9 and TRBJ2-5, with 8 nucleotides matching TRBD2. Germline V gene sequence: CDR1 SEHNR, CDR2 FQNEAQ (reference sequence). The CDR3 length is 15 residues. Trimming took 4 bases from V and 3 from J; bases not matched to a gene: 7. The chain's CDR3 is CASSSSVLAEETQYF. The CDR3 nucleotides are TGTGCCAGCAGCTCAAGCGTACTAGCGGAAGAGACCCAGTACTTC.

This chain uses TRBV7-9 with TRBJ1-5; D uncertain. The V gene lost 5 bases and the J gene lost 1 base, with 9 bases spanning the gap. This CDR3 is 14 amino acids long. Germline CDR1 SEHNR, CDR2 FQNEAQ (reference sequence). The CDR3 region is CASSELGSNQPQHF. The CDR3 DNA reads as TGTGCCAGCAGCGAGTTGGGAAGCAATCAGCCCCAGCATTTT.

This clonotype was counted ten times or more. This chain uses TRBV7-9 with TRBJ2-1; 10 bases match TRBD1. With V trimmed by 2 bases and J by 9 bases, 7 bases remained unmatched. Germline V lookup: CDR1 SEHNR, CDR2 FQNEAQ (reference sequence). The CDR3 extends over 15 amino acids. For the CDR3, the DNA is TGTGCCAGCAGCTTACCGGGACAGGGGTTCGGTGAGCAGTTCTTC. It codes for CASSLPGQGFGEQFF.

V usage is TRBV6-5 and J usage is TRBJ1-6; D is unclear. Germline V gives CDR1 MNHEY, CDR2 SVGAGI. This CDR3 is 13 amino acids long. Trimming removed 6 bases at V and 3 bases at J, with 6 bases between. CDR3: CASRQLYNSPLHF. Here the CDR3 DNA reads TGTGCCAGCAGACAGCTCTATAATTCACCCCTCCACTTT.

The CDR3: CASSGRGSTDTQYF. The CDR3 DNA is TGTGCCAGCTCAGGGCGGGGGAGCACAGATACGCAGTATTTT. The chain employs TRBV7-9 and TRBJ2-3, with TRBD2 matching 7 bases. The CDR3 has 14 amino acids. V lost 8 bases, J lost 0 bases, and 5 bases stayed unmatched. Germline V gene lookup returns CDR1 SEHNR and CDR2 FQNEAQ (reference sequence). Filled out from reference TRBV7-9 and TRBJ2-3, the complete variable domain reads DTGVSQNPRHKITKRGQNVTFRCDPISEHNRLYWYRQTLGQGPEFLTYFQNEAQLEKSRLLSDRFSAERPKGSFSTLEIQRTEQGDSAMYLCASSGRGSTDTQYFGPGTRLTVL.

The chain is built from TRBV13 and TRBJ1-5; D is unclear. CDR1 and CDR2 (germline): PRHDT, FYEKMQ (reference sequence). This CDR3 comprises 15 residues. V was pared by 0 bases and J by 1 base, with 7 bases between. The CDR3 region has the DNA TGTGCCAGCAGCTTAGGCGTGGGGAGCAATCAGCCCCAGCATTTT. Encoded protein: CASSLGVGSNQPQHF. The full variable domain, in which reference TRBV13 and TRBJ1-5 provide the parts outside the CDR3, is AAGVIQSPRHLIKEKRETATLKCYPIPRHDTVYWYQQGPGQDPQFLISFYEKMQSDKGSIPDRFSAQQFSDYHSELNMSSLELGDSALYFCASSLGVGSNQPQHFGDGTRLSIL.

This chain connects TRBV20-1 to TRBJ2-3, with D perhaps being TRBD1 or TRBD2 (6 bases each). The CDR3 has 16 residues. Looked up from germline, CDR1 is DFQATT and CDR2 is SNEGSKA (reference sequence). V lost 6 bases to trimming and J lost 5 bases, with 24 bases between them. In nucleotides, the CDR3 is TGCAGTGCGAAGAAGGTACGGGGGCCCCGAGGAGATACGCAGTATTTT. Residues: CSAKKVRGPRGDTQYF.

CDR3: CASKREEGSGNTIYF. Written as DNA, the CDR3 is TGCGCCAGCAAGCGAGAGGAAGGATCTGGAAACACCATATATTTT. V and J are TRBV5-1 and TRBJ1-3; unclear D gene. The V gene's germline CDR1 is SGHRS and CDR2 YFSETQ. The V end was cut by 6 bases, the J end by 1 base, with 14 bases between. CDR3 length equals 15 residues.

The genes are TRBV20-1 and TRBJ1-1, with D hard to call. The germline V and J ends were trimmed by 6 bases and 7 bases, with 12 bases remaining between them. Germline CDR1 and CDR2: DFQATT and SNEGSKA (reference sequence). The length of the CDR3 is 11 residues. The CDR3 protein is CSAQGGSEAFF. CDR3 bases: TGCAGTGCCCAAGGAGGGAGTGAAGCTTTCTTT.

The V call is TRBV11-2, the J call TRBJ2-5; D is undetermined. This CDR3 comprises 12 residues. CDR1 SGHAT and CDR2 FQNNGV come from the germline V gene. Deletions cut 2 bases from V and 4 bases from J, with 5 bases between. The CDR3 region has the DNA TGTGCCAGCAGCTTAACGATAGAGACCCAGTACTTC. This translates into CASSLTIETQYF.

Many counts were recorded for this clonotype. J is TRBJ1-1 and V is TRBV5-1; a possible D gene is TRBD1 (5 bases). The ends were cut back, 0 bases at V and 4 bases at J, with 16 bases in the middle. The CDR3 has 16 amino acids. Per the germline V gene, CDR1 is SGHRS and CDR2 is YFSETQ. The CDR3 loop is CASSLDWGRASTEAFF. The CDR3 DNA sequence: TGCGCCAGCAGCTTGGATTGGGGCAGGGCGAGCACTGAAGCTTTCTTT.

The sample holds many counts of this clonotype. This chain joins TRBV25-1 and TRBJ2-2; 10 nucleotides line up with TRBD2. The CDR3 runs 17 residues. V gave up 5 bases and J gave up 1 base; unmatched junction bases: 7. Germline loops: CDR1 MGHDK, CDR2 SYGVNS. CDR3 bases: TGTGCCAGCAGTTGGAGCGGGGGGGCCGTGAACACCGGGGAGCTGTTTTTT. Protein sequence: CASSWSGGAVNTGELFF.

The CDR3 DNA follows: TGTGCCTACTCAGGGGGCAGGGACTATGGCTACACCTTC. This translates into CAYSGGRDYGYTF. The rearrangement uses TRBV28 and TRBJ1-2; 8 nucleotides align to TRBD1. The CDR3 loop spans 13 amino acids. V lost 11 bases and J lost 3; bases outside the gene matches: 8. Per the germline V gene, CDR1 is MDHEN and CDR2 is SYDVKM.

This clonotype was detected a few times. The rearrangement uses TRBV4-2 and TRBJ2-7, with 7 bases fitting TRBD2. This CDR3 spans 13 amino acids. V lost 1 base and J lost 4; bases outside the gene matches: 1. The V gene's germline CDR1 is LGHNA and CDR2 YNFKEQ. Here the CDR3 DNA reads TGTGCCAGCAGCCAAGGCGGGGGATACGAGCAGTACTTC. The encoded protein is CASSQGGGYEQYF.

This clonotype showed up just a few times. The V call is TRBV7-9, the J call TRBJ1-1; no reliable D call. This CDR3 comprises 13 residues. Per the germline V gene, CDR1 is SEHNR and CDR2 is FQNEAQ (reference sequence). Trimming removed 5 bases from V and 1 base from J, with 8 bases in between. CDR3 coding DNA: TGTGCCAGCAGCCAGGACCCGAACACTGAAGCTTTCTTT. Translation gives CASSQDPNTEAFF.